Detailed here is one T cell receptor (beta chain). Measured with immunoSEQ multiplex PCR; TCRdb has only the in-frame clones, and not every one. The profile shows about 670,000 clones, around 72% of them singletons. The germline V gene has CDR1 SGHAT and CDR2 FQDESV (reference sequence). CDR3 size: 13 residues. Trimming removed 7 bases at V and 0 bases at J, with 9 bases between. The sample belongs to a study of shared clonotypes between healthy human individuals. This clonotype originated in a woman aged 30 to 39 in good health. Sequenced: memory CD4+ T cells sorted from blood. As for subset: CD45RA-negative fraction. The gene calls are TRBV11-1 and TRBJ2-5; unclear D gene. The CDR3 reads CASTPGYQETQYF. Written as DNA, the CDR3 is TGTGCCAGCACGCCTGGGTACCAAGAGACCCAGTACTTC.